This TCR beta chain was recovered during a study of identifying expanded T cells in peripheral blood. Measured with immunoSEQ multiplex PCR; TCRdb has only the in-frame clones, and not every one. The table has approximately 59,000 clones, roughly 90% seen once. With regard to this clone: Its specificity is not known.

General study points: Clone count variance between two-week samples rose with total template count.

The V gene's germline CDR1 is SQVTM and CDR2 ANQGSEA. The length of the CDR3 is 13 residues. Trimming cost V 4 bases and J 0 bases; bases outside gene matches: 0. This chain connects TRBV29-1 to TRBJ2-3, with 8 bases that match TRBD2. The sample consisted of blood. The TCR was taken from a person aged 18-70 years in good health. For the CDR3, the DNA is TGCAGCGTTGGACTAGCGAGCACAGATACGCAGTATTTT. Translating gives CSVGLASTDTQYF.